Detailed here is one TCR beta chain. This clone has more than one count but fewer than ten. There is no known antigen for this receptor. No quality values exist for individual bases; no much larger clone is one base distant. The CDR3, cysteine through phenylalanine, is 14 amino acids long. The sequence is cut down to CDR3 DNA, 42 bases in frame from base 1. The trim is 3 bases for V and 6 bases for J, with a gap of 12 bases between the germline ends. CDR1 is given as LGHNA and CDR2 as YNFKEQ, both from the germline V gene. The cohort comprised some 680 healthy bone marrow donors. Cohort members were all nominally healthy when sampled, although unrecorded immune exposures were likely present. The donor was CMV seronegative and belonged to the group of over 350 seronegative cohort members. A peripheral blood sample was collected from each donor, and TCR beta sequencing was performed on peripheral blood mononuclear cells. The Qiagen DNeasy Blood Extraction Kit was used to extract genomic DNA from the blood cell samples.

These data originate in a study of cytomegalovirus exposure and HLA in healthy donors (dated by TCRdb to between 2016 and 2019). Context from the whole study: In an earlier analysis of approximately 500 of the donors, approximately 300 Gb of sequence data and 90 million to 130 million unique TCR beta sequences from about 179 million T cells were reported. An early release that covered approximately 600 HLA-typed donors contained approximately 300 gigabases of sequencing data and around 80 million unique TCR sequences. Of the 300 to 500 genotyped donors, 81% were placed in the genetic ancestry cluster associated with self-reported Caucasian donors. The study aimed to test whether signatures of past pathogen exposure could be identified by cataloging public T cell receptors. The study used immunosequencing to profile the T cell repertoires of approximately 630 subjects and linked those repertoires to cytomegalovirus serostatus. A separate validation cohort of roughly 110 different subjects was used in addition to the roughly 700-subject first cohort. To predict cytomegalovirus infection status, the study brought together high-throughput TCR immunosequencing, statistical association of individual TCRs with disease status, and machine learning. In a later analysis, previously published TCR beta repertoires from 550 to 750 donors were re-analyzed and high-resolution HLA genotyping was added so that TCR occurrence patterns could be studied. Rather than drawing on any new phenotypic data, the later analysis identified candidate immune exposures from TCR beta sequences and the way those sequences occurred across donors. In an earlier analysis of a few hundred of the donors, high-throughput TCR beta sequencing was used to judge whether each TCR beta V gene segment behaved as functional or pseudogenic. Alongside the repertoire data, information on donor age, sex, ethnicity and CMV serostatus was compiled. A later genetic analysis used genome-wide SNP genotypes for about 60% of the roughly 670 donors, treating that subset as a discovery cohort. Every repertoire in the discovery cohort had been generated on one and the same sequencing platform. HLA typing included class I and class II loci at four-digit resolution. The number of typed donors differed by locus: about 620-630 for A, B, C, DRB1 and DQB1; some 540 for DQA1; 606 for DPA1; and about 470 for DPB1. Because of strong linkage in the cohort, roughly five DR-DQ haplotypes were treated as single units for association and clustering. On average, around 230,000 unique TCR beta nucleotide sequences were sequenced per donor among some 430 genotyped donors of the cohort, with roughly 18% of those sequences being non-productive. Results the study describes overall, beyond this receptor: Because HLA typing was missing for some donors at each locus, association tests included only the typed subset. A total of 150 to 200 TCR beta chains were listed by the study as associated with cytomegalovirus. Immune exposure information for the cohort was limited to CMV serostatus. Across donors, most TCR sequences were observed very rarely, whereas some public TCRs were present in many individuals. A later genetic analysis reported fewer N-insertions in productive TCRs among donors in an Asian-associated ancestry cluster than the approximately 700-donor mean. Correlated functional status among segregating V segments might be attributable to linkage disequilibrium, but an unknown experimental factor could not be ruled out. According to the authors, the approach could potentially be generalized to other disease states and immunological phenotypes. A group of highly shared sequence variants was considered likely to be a technical artifact of the sequencing pipeline. Most CMV-associated TCR beta chains appeared to be HLA-restricted in a later analysis, and the HLA associations seemed to be driven largely by CMV exposure. Several of the top co-occurrence clusters appeared to be linked to parvovirus B19, influenza, CMV and Epstein-Barr virus, according to a later analysis. A further reported finding was that TCR beta sequences accurately predicted the HLA-A and HLA-B alleles for most subjects in the first cohort. In a later analysis, HLA-associated TCR beta chains were found to be more clonally expanded and to have lower generation probabilities than equally common non-associated chains. The earlier analysis of fewer than 750 of the donors excluded approximately 15 rarely observed V segments, including chromosome 9 orphons, because counts were too low. The 87-base-pair reads could not distinguish some IMGT-functional V segments, including TRBV6-2 and TRBV6-3, so those segments were excluded. Cytomegalovirus status was reported to be diagnosed by the classifier with high specificity and sensitivity in both the original and validation cohorts. The cohort was sequenced for TCR beta chains only, and without alpha or paired-chain data the features that could be detected were limited. Roughly uniform sequencing depth across donors was assumed in presence/absence analyses, although this assumption may not hold. In an earlier analysis of around 500 of the donors, most TCR beta V segments appeared in productive rearrangements about 87% or about 30% of the time, broadly matching IMGT annotations. In a later analysis, TCR association rates were found to vary across HLA loci, with the most associated TCRs seen for DRB1 alleles and the fewest for HLA-C alleles. At a false discovery rate of 0.05, a later analysis linked 15,000 to 20,000 TCR beta sequences to specific HLA alleles. In vitro tests confirmed that a few of the cytomegalovirus-associated TCR beta chains recognize cytomegalovirus antigens. Assigning TCR associations to individual alleles was difficult when HLA alleles, especially DR and DQ, strongly co-occurred. An association between a missense DCLRE1C variant and V-gene and J-gene trimming of TCR beta chains was found in a later genetic analysis and replicated in an independent cohort.

The library relied on the immunoSEQ multiplex PCR assay. The multiplex PCR relied on a mix of 60 forward primers for TCR Vbeta segments and 13 reverse primers for TCR Jbeta segments. Amplification of the CDR3 region of rearranged TCR beta genes was performed with a multiplex PCR assay on genomic DNA. Amplified TCR beta libraries were sequenced as 87-base-pair reads on the Illumina HiSeq System. In the original analysis: Across the 670 or so repertoires, a later analysis counted about 81 million unique TCR beta chains, approximately 12 million of which were shared by at least two donors. To remove PCR and sequencing errors, raw reads were error-corrected and collapsed into unique sequences using a nearest-neighbor algorithm that merged closely related sequences. CDR3 sequences were aligned to IMGT reference sequences to assign V, D and J gene segments. Each retained sequence needed at least a six-nucleotide match to both a V gene segment and a J gene segment. A rearrangement was called productive if the CDR3 had no stop codons and remained in frame with V and J, and every other rearrangement was called non-productive. Following IMGT convention, CDR3 was defined as the stretch from the second conserved V-encoded cysteine up to the conserved J-encoded phenylalanine. The earlier analysis of a few hundred of the donors excluded sequences that lacked an unambiguous match to a single V gene segment. An earlier analysis of 500 to 600 of the donors classified V segments as functional when productive rearrangements were above 56.7% and as segregating when the standard deviation between donors was above 5%. A statistical classification framework was developed to diagnose cytomegalovirus status using the catalog of TCR beta chain sequences. A later analysis assigned V and J genes by comparing TCR nucleotide sequences with IMGT/GENE-DB human TR gene sequences. Using the TCRdist pipeline, a later analysis assigned CDR3 sequences along with most-parsimonious VDJ recombination scenarios. In a later analysis, each TCR beta chain was defined by its CDR3 amino acid sequence together with its V-gene family, and reads without a unique V-gene family were excluded. In a later analysis, fewer than 600 highly shared, low-generation-probability nucleotide sequences were removed to address suspected cross-contamination and a sequencing artifact. In a later analysis, a clonal expansion index for each public chain was calculated from normalized within-repertoire ranks of inferred template counts. In a later analysis, generation probabilities were computed with a VDJ recombination model fitted to out-of-frame rearrangements, and the resulting probabilities were checked against IGoR. In a later analysis, TCR-TCR, TCR-HLA and TCR-CMV co-occurrence was scored with hypergeometric tests, and a repertoire-size bias correction was applied to TCR pairs. In a later analysis, false discovery rates were estimated by permuting HLA or CMV assignments 20 times. In a later analysis, co-occurring TCRs were grouped using DBSCAN, and TCRdist sequence similarity was added for clustering within HLA-allele-positive subsets. Repertoires with fewer than 30,000 or more than 120,000 public chains were left out of co-occurrence clustering, as were about five repertoires with anomalous nucleotide sharing. Not all clones reach the TCRdb copy of this immuneACCESS table, which keeps in-frame sequences only. Checked studies attribute under half of the gap to unresolved V genes and leave the rest unexplained. That table is the source of V, J and clone size, and D and trimming were worked out from the DNA. The sample has about 130,000 clones on record, around 80% of them singletons. The top ten constitute 5% to 6.5% of the sample.

The chain links TRBV4-2 with TRBJ1-5; the D gene identity is not certain. The source of this sequence is a man under 40 in good health and CMV-seronegative. The material sequenced was PBMCs. The CDR3 is CASSQDAGTQPQHF. The sequence in DNA is TGTGCCAGCAGCCAGGATGCGGGTACTCAGCCCCAGCATTTT.